The clone carrying this T cell receptor (beta chain) was counted ten times or more. Its antigen remains unidentified. The entry originates in a study of regulatory T cells in long-lasting Graves disease. The sample's time point: newly diagnosed GD, antithyroid drugs for less than 3 months. Extracted RNA from PBMCs served as the source of the TCR library. This CDR3 comprises 15 residues. With V trimmed by 2 bases and J by 4 bases, 5 bases remained unmatched. Looked up from germline, CDR1 is MNHEY and CDR2 is SVGEGT. Arm-PCR with iRepertoire HTBI primers amplified the CDR3 regions for these TCR beta libraries. MiXCR, applied by TCRdb to the multiplex PCR reads, yields one record per CDR3 protein. The data show some 250,000 distinct CDR3 sequences, 15% to 20% seen once. Study observations and caveats: Persistent Graves' patients had lower TCR diversity than newly diagnosed ones.

The sample was also linked to a second study, of T cells in Graves' hyperthyroidism and ophthalmopathy. According to that study: Every diagnosis used clinical symptoms, serum thyroxine and TRAb, thyroid ultrasound and orbital computed tomography.

The origin of this receptor is a woman between 25 and 40 years old with Graves disease. The J gene is TRBJ1-3, the V gene TRBV6-2 or TRBV6-3; TRBD1 matches 7 bases. The material sequenced was peripheral blood mononuclear cells (PBMCs), taken at new diagnosis, from a patient treated with antithyroid drugs. The DNA of the CDR3 is TGTGCCAGCAGTTACGATGGCAGGGGGGGAAACACCATATATTTT. It encodes CASSYDGRGGNTIYF.